Below are 15 T cell receptor beta chains sequenced from a single sample in a study of T cell repertoires in cytomegalovirus infection. Their cognate antigens are unknown. TCRdb itself ran the reads through MiXCR, one entry per CDR3 protein. The data show around 710,000 distinct CDR3 sequences, with about 27% seen just once and around 13% held by the top ten. Material: cultured CD8+ T cells from PBMCs, obtained from culture after CMV antigen stimulation. The source is a human donor in good health (CMV status not recorded). Some clones in this sample may be carry-over from other donors' samples.

This clonotype has just a few counts. The chain links TRBV20-1 to TRBJ2-1; 10 bases are shared with TRBD2. The CDR3 totals 17 residues. Unmatched junction bases numbered 13, after V lost 1 base and J lost 7 bases. Germline V gene lookup returns CDR1 DFQATT and CDR2 SNEGSKA (reference sequence). CDR3 region: CSARARLPGLALNEQFF. The CDR3 DNA reads as TGCAGTGCTAGAGCACGCCTTCCGGGACTAGCGTTGAATGAGCAGTTCTTC.

This clonotype was found a few times. This chain links TRBV4-1 with TRBJ2-5; TRBD2 agrees at 8 bases. Trimming at V came to 7 bases and at J to 2 bases, leaving 9 bases not matched to a gene. Germline CDR1 and CDR2: MGHRA and YSYEKL. The CDR3 is 15 residues long. CDR3 DNA sequence: TGCGCCAGCACCGAAGGCGGGGGGACACAAGAGACCCAGTACTTC. Amino acid sequence: CASTEGGGTQETQYF.

The V gene is TRBV6-1, the J gene TRBJ2-1, with D tentatively TRBD1 (6 bases). V was pared by 1 base and J by 2 bases, with 6 bases between. Germline V gene lookup returns CDR1 MNHNS and CDR2 SASEGT. CDR3 size: 14 residues. CDR3 nucleotide sequence: TGTGCCAGCAGTGAAGGGGGGCCCTACAATGAGCAGTTCTTC. This sequence encodes CASSEGGPYNEQFF.

The genes are TRBV4-1 and TRBJ2-7, with 7 bases lining up with TRBD1. The CDR3 is 16 amino acids. After removal of 0 bases from V and 1 base from J, the junction contained 6 bases not matched to a gene. Germline V CDR1 and CDR2: MGHRA, YSYEKL. The CDR3 coding sequence is TGCGCCAGCAGCCAAGATCCGGACAGGCCATCCTACGAGCAGTACTTC. Its protein is CASSQDPDRPSYEQYF.

A few counts support this clonotype. This chain joins TRBV7-9 and TRBJ2-3; perhaps TRBD1 as D (6 bases). The CDR3 sequence is 15 residues long. V dropped 5 bases and J dropped 4 bases, with 16 bases sitting between them. Germline CDR1 reads SEHNR; CDR2 reads FQNEAQ (reference sequence). CDR3 region: CASSQPGVEADTQYF. The CDR3 DNA reads TGTGCCAGCAGCCAGCCAGGGGTCGAGGCAGATACGCAGTATTTT.

This chain links TRBV6-1 with TRBJ2-2; D unclear. The CDR3 sequence is 11 residues long. The V end was cut by 10 bases, the J end by 5 bases, with 8 bases between. Germline CDR1 and CDR2: MNHNS and SASEGT. The CDR3 region is CATKGTGELFF. The CDR3 DNA follows: TGTGCCACCAAAGGGACCGGGGAGCTGTTTTTT.

The V and J genes are TRBV7-4 and TRBJ2-7, with D maybe TRBD1 (6 bases). Trimming took off 1 base at V and 5 bases at J, with 12 bases between the two ends. The CDR3 covers 14 residues. The germline gives CDR1 SGHVT, CDR2 SQSDAQ. For the CDR3, the DNA is TGTGCCAGCAGCTTAGTCAGGGGCGCGAACGAGCAGTACTTC. This codes for CASSLVRGANEQYF.

The CDR3 nucleotides are TGTGCTAGTGGTTCCTTAGGGACAGGGAGCTCCTACGAGCAGTACTTC. This gives the protein CASGSLGTGSSYEQYF. The rearrangement uses TRBV12-5 and TRBJ2-7; TRBD1 agrees at 9 bases. Trimming took 4 bases from V and 0 from J; bases not matched to a gene: 7. Germline V lookup: CDR1 LGHNT, CDR2 FRNRAP. CDR3 length equals 16 residues.

This clonotype was counted only a few times. The chain is built from TRBV2 and TRBJ1-1; D uncertain. Trimming cost V 8 bases and J 0 bases, with 4 bases left between them. Per the germline V gene, CDR1 is SNHLY and CDR2 is FYNNEI. The CDR3 extends over 11 amino acids. In nucleotides, the CDR3 is TGTGCCAGCCCCATGAACACTGAAGCTTTCTTT. It specifies CASPMNTEAFF.

V usage is TRBV6-6 and J usage is TRBJ2-3; D gene ambiguous. This CDR3 contains 15 residues. The V end was cut by 2 bases, the J end by 0 bases, with 9 bases between. CDR1 MNHNY and CDR2 SVGAGI come from the germline V gene (reference sequence). For the CDR3, the DNA is TGTGCCAGCAGTTACAACGGTGCTAGCACAGATACGCAGTATTTT. Its translation: CASSYNGASTDTQYF.

This clonotype was recorded only once. The chain has TRBV4-1 and TRBJ1-2, with 8 positions matching TRBD1. Trimming cost V 0 bases and J 1 base; bases outside gene matches: 7. This CDR3 is built from 17 residues. Germline V gene lookup returns CDR1 MGHRA and CDR2 YSYEKL. CDR3 in amino acids: CASSQEIWTGSNYGYTF. The CDR3 coding sequence is TGCGCCAGCAGCCAAGAAATTTGGACAGGGAGTAACTATGGCTACACCTTC.

The V call is TRBV10-3, the J call TRBJ1-5, with a possible D match to TRBD1 (5 bases). Germline CDR1 and CDR2: ENHRY and SYGVKD. This CDR3 has 15 amino acids. V lost 6 bases, J lost 0 bases, and 12 bases lay in between. The CDR3 DNA reads TGTGCCATCAGCGGGACTGATTATAGCAATCAGCCCCAGCATTTT. Protein: CAISGTDYSNQPQHF.

This clonotype was detected only a few times. V usage is TRBV7-2 and J usage is TRBJ2-3; D gene ambiguous. This CDR3 contains 15 residues. Trimming took 0 bases from V and 2 from J, leaving 9 bases between them. Germline V gives CDR1 SGHTA, CDR2 FQGNSA. The CDR3 bases are TGTGCCAGCAGCTTAGCCGGACGGACCACAGATACGCAGTATTTT. Encoded protein: CASSLAGRTTDTQYF.

The chain combines TRBV12-3 or TRBV12-4 with TRBJ2-5; 7 bases map to TRBD2. With 6 bases clipped from V and 4 bases from J, the junction kept 11 bases outside the gene matches. The CDR3 is made up of 15 amino acids. CDR3 amino acids: CASSQPGLLRETQYF. CDR3 in DNA: TGTGCCAGCAGCCAACCGGGACTACTGAGAGAGACCCAGTACTTC.

This clonotype was picked up one time. V is TRBV4-1 and J is TRBJ2-1; 7 bases map to TRBD1. Germline V CDR1 and CDR2: MGHRA, YSYEKL. Germline trimming cut 2 bases from V and 4 bases from J; bases unmatched to any gene: 8. This CDR3 spans 16 amino acids. CDR3 loop: CASSQNRGGFYNEQFF. CDR3 in DNA: TGCGCCAGCAGCCAAAACAGGGGTGGGTTTTACAATGAGCAGTTCTTC.